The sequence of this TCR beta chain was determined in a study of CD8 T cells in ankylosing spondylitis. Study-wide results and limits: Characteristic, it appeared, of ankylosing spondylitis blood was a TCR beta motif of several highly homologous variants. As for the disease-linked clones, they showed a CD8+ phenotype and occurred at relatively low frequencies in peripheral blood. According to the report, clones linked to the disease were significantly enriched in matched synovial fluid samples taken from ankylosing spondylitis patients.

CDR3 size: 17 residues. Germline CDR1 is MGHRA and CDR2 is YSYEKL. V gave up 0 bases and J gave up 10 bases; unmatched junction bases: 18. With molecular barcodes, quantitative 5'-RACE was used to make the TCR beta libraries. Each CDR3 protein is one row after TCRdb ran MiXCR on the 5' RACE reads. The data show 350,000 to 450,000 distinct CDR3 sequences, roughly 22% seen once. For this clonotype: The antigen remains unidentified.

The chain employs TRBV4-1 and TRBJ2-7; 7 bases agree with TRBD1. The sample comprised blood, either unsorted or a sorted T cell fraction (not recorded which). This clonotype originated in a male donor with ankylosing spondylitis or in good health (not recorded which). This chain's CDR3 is CASSQEVSLGGEVRQYF. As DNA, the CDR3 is TGCGCCAGCAGCCAAGAGGTTTCGTTAGGGGGCGAAGTTAGACAGTACTTC.